Listed here are 24 T cell receptor beta chains from one sample, sequenced in a study of regulatory T cells in long-lasting Graves disease. Time point in this sample: persistent/refractory GD, antithyroid drugs over 5 years with positive TRAb. The TCR library used RNA extracted from PBMCs. HTBI primers from iRepertoire and Arm-PCR of CDR3 regions yielded the TCR beta libraries. Each CDR3 protein gets one entry after TCRdb re-called the multiplex PCR reads with MiXCR. The data hold 300,000 to 400,000 distinct CDR3 sequences, with around 20% observed a single time. This material consisted of peripheral blood mononuclear cells (PBMCs), taken when the disease was refractory, from a patient treated with antithyroid drugs. These receptors came from a female donor with Graves disease.

This clonotype was seen ten or more times. The chain combines TRBV28 with TRBJ2-7, with TRBD1 identical over 7 bases. CDR3 length: 16 amino acids. Germline-derived CDR1 and CDR2 are MDHEN and SYDVKM. V lost 5 bases to trimming and J lost 0 bases; unmatched junction nucleotides: 10. CDR3: CASSPHPGQSSYEQYF. CDR3 bases: TGTGCCAGCAGTCCTCACCCGGGACAGAGCTCCTACGAGCAGTACTTC. The full variable domain, with the rest looked up from reference TRBV28 and TRBJ2-7, is DVKVTQSSRYLVKRTGEKVFLECVQDMDHENMFWYRQDPGLGLRLIYFSYDVKMKEKGDIPEGYSVSREKKERFSLILESASTNQTSMYLCASSPHPGQSSYEQYFGPGTRLTVT.

For this clonotype: A much more abundant neighbour one base away suggests this may be a read error. This CDR3 fails to terminate in the conserved phenylalanine or tryptophan, so it likely reflects a read error. The chain's CDR3 is CASSTGQQSSGNTIYS. Here the CDR3 DNA reads TGTGCCAGCAGTACAGGGCAACAGAGTTCTGGAAACACCATATATTCT. This sequence joins TRBV11-2 and TRBJ1-3; possibly TRBD1 for D (6 bases). Trimming removed 6 bases from V and 1 base from J, with 16 bases in between. This CDR3 spans 16 amino acids. Germline CDR1 reads SGHAT; CDR2 reads FQNNGV.

At least ten counts were recorded for this clonotype. The V gene is TRBV30, the J gene TRBJ2-5; D is uncertain. The germline V gene encodes CDR1 GTSNPN and CDR2 SVGIG (reference sequence). The CDR3 is 12 amino acids. Trimming shortened V by 0 bases and J by 4 bases, and 6 bases separated the two germline ends. The CDR3 reads CAWSVAGETQYF. The CDR3 region has the DNA TGTGCCTGGAGTGTAGCTGGAGAGACCCAGTACTTC.

The V and J genes are TRBV29-1 and TRBJ1-2; D remains unclear. The CDR3 loop spans 13 amino acids. V lost 6 bases to trimming and J lost 4 bases, with 15 bases between them. Germline V lookup: CDR1 SQVTM, CDR2 ANQGSEA. CDR3 region: CSVHNEAGYGYTF. CDR3 DNA: TGCAGCGTCCATAATGAGGCGGGCTATGGCTACACCTTC.

This clonotype was counted at least ten times. The CDR3 DNA sequence: TGTGCCTGGAAAACAGGGGTCCGAGAGACCCAGTACTTC. It translates to CAWKTGVRETQYF. The chain uses TRBV30 and TRBJ2-5; 7 bases align to TRBD1. CDR1 GTSNPN and CDR2 SVGIG come from the germline V gene (reference sequence). This CDR3 is 13 amino acids long. With V trimmed by 4 bases and J by 4 bases, 6 bases remained unmatched.

The V and J genes are TRBV6-5 and TRBJ1-4, with D perhaps matching TRBD1 (6 bases). The CDR3 sequence is 14 residues long. Germline V gives CDR1 MNHEY, CDR2 SVGAGI. V was clipped by 2 bases and J by 8 bases, with 12 bases between them. The DNA of the CDR3 is TGTGCCAGCAGTTACGGAGGGGGGAACGAAAAACTGTTTTTT. Amino acids: CASSYGGGNEKLFF.

This clonotype has a count of ten or more. This chain joins TRBV2 and TRBJ1-2; perhaps TRBD1 as D (5 bases). V lost 6 bases to trimming and J lost 5 bases, with 16 bases between them. The CDR3 consists of 14 residues. Germline values: CDR1 SNHLY, CDR2 FYNNEI. The CDR3 DNA follows: TGTGCCAGCAGACCCGACAGCGACGGATATGGCTACACCTTC. It translates to CASRPDSDGYGYTF.

This clonotype has ten or more counts. The chain carries TRBV7-9 and TRBJ1-5; a weak D match, TRBD1 (6 bases). The V end was cut by 6 bases, the J end by 7 bases, with 10 bases between. Germline CDR1 and CDR2: SEHNR and FQNEAQ (reference sequence). This CDR3 spans 12 amino acids. CDR3 coding DNA: TGTGCCAGCAGTGTAAGGGGGCAGCCCCAGCATTTT. Translated: CASSVRGQPQHF.

There are many counts of this clonotype. The chain combines TRBV28 with TRBJ2-7; 10 bases align to TRBD2. CDR3 size: 14 residues. Germline trimming cut 3 bases from V and 5 bases from J; bases unmatched to any gene: 4. CDR1 is MDHEN, CDR2 SYDVKM, per germline. CDR3 nucleotides: TGTGCCAGCAGTTTCGGGCTAGCGGGAGACGAGCAGTACTTC. It translates to CASSFGLAGDEQYF.

The V and J genes are TRBV27 and TRBJ2-7; 7 positions match TRBD2. V lost 4 bases and J lost 2; bases outside the gene matches: 2. Looked up from germline, CDR1 is MNHEY and CDR2 is SMNVEV (reference sequence). The CDR3 extends over 13 amino acids. The CDR3: CASSYGGTYEQYF. The DNA for the CDR3 is TGTGCCAGCAGTTACGGGGGGACCTACGAGCAGTACTTC.

As concerns this clonotype: The junction does not match germline at one end; this may be a read error. The chain uses TRBV6-2 or TRBV6-3 and TRBJ2-2; the D gene is possibly TRBD2 (5 bases). Germline values: CDR1 MNHEY, CDR2 SVGEGT. The CDR3 contains 13 residues. The CDR3 spells CASSSNRPGELVF. CDR3 DNA: TGTGCCAGCAGTTCCAATAGGCCCGGGGAGCTGGTTTTT.

This clonotype was observed at least ten times. The chain joins TRBV6-5 to TRBJ2-7; the match to TRBD2 covers 14 bases. Germline CDR1 and CDR2: MNHEY and SVGAGI. J lost 6 bases, V lost 2 bases, and 9 bases had no gene match. CDR3 length: 17 residues. This CDR3 reads CASSYGGTSGGPSEQYF. The CDR3 DNA reads as TGTGCCAGCAGTTACGGTGGGACTAGCGGGGGCCCGTCCGAGCAGTACTTC.

On this clonotype: A clone one base away is much larger, so this may be a read error. The rearrangement links TRBV11-2 to TRBJ1-1, with D unclear. The CDR3 contains 15 residues. The V gene's germline CDR1 is SGHAT and CDR2 FQNNGV. With 5 bases removed from V and 5 bases from J, the gap between germline ends came to 18 bases. CDR3 sequence reads: CASSLSGTVGTEAFF. In DNA form, the CDR3 reads TGTGCCAGCAGCCTTTCTGGAACAGTCGGGACTGAAGCTTTCTTT.

This clonotype was counted a few times. This chain links TRBV19 with TRBJ1-2; D may be TRBD1 (5 bases). Germline values: CDR1 LNHDA, CDR2 SQIVND (reference sequence). Trimming took off 6 bases at V and 0 bases at J, with 14 bases between the two ends. This CDR3 spans 15 amino acids. DNA of the CDR3: TGTGCCAGTAGACCCGAGACAGCACCTAACTATGGCTACACCTTC. Translated, it gives CASRPETAPNYGYTF.

About this clonotype: As the CDR3 is not closed by the conserved phenylalanine or tryptophan, this likely results from a read error. It is unclear where the CDR3 begins or ends on the DNA, so no DNA is shown, and the CDR3 is as TCRdb lists it. The chain combines TRBV20-1 with TRBJ2-4; the table gives TRBD1 as D, unverified against the DNA. The CDR3 has 10 amino acids, counting both end residues. Germline CDR1 reads DFQATT; CDR2 reads SNEGSKA (reference sequence). The CDR3 sequence is CSARGGHPYL.

Notes on this clonotype: One end of the junction varies from germline; a read error may be responsible. The chain links TRBV7-8 to TRBJ2-5; D gene unclear. Germline assignment: CDR1 SGHVS and CDR2 FQNEAQ. CDR3 length equals 17 residues. In DNA form, the CDR3 reads TGTGCCAGCAGCTTAGCCAAACAGCGAAGTAAACAAGGGACCCAGTACTTC. This gives the protein CASSLAKQRSKQGTQYF. The variable domain in full, with the rest retrieved from reference TRBV7-8 and TRBJ2-5, is GAGVSQSPRYKVAKRGQDVALRCDPISGHVSLFWYQQALGQGPEFLTYFQNEAQLDKSGLPSDRFFAERPEGSVSTLKIQRTQQEDSAVYLCASSLAKQRSKQGTQYFGPGTRLLVL.

This clonotype was observed many times. This rearrangement joins TRBV27 to TRBJ1-1, with a weak D call TRBD1 (6 bases). The CDR3 is 13 amino acids. Trimming shortened V by 6 bases and J by 6 bases, and 14 bases separated the two germline ends. Germline lookup yields CDR1 MNHEY and CDR2 SMNVEV (reference sequence). The CDR3 loop is CASRRTAGPEAFF. The CDR3, as DNA: TGTGCCAGCAGACGGACAGCCGGACCTGAAGCTTTCTTT.

This clonotype was counted ten times or more. The V gene is TRBV18, the J gene TRBJ1-1, with D perhaps matching TRBD1 (5 bases). With 3 bases removed from V and 1 base from J, the gap between germline ends came to 6 bases. CDR3 length equals 13 residues. From germline, CDR1 is KGHSH and CDR2 LQKENI. This CDR3 is CASSPDTNTEAFF. The CDR3 DNA reads TGTGCCAGCTCACCGGACACGAACACTGAAGCTTTCTTT.

This clonotype has a handful of counts. Relative to the germline gene, one junction end is altered; a read error may explain this. The J gene is TRBJ1-6, the V gene TRBV27; D gene ambiguous. Germline values: CDR1 MNHEY, CDR2 SMNVEV (reference sequence). CDR3 length equals 15 residues. CDR3 DNA: TGTGCCAGCAGTTTAGGGCGCGACTATAATTCACTCCTCCACTTT. Its translation is CASSLGRDYNSLLHF.

This clonotype was seen more than once but under ten times. The chain is built from TRBV10-2 and TRBJ2-7; TRBD1 agrees at 11 bases. V gave up 1 base and J gave up 6 bases; unmatched junction bases: 5. The germline V gene encodes CDR1 WSHSY and CDR2 SAAADI. This CDR3 spans 15 amino acids. The CDR3 loop reads CASSEFLGTGGEQYF. As DNA, the CDR3 is TGCGCCAGCAGTGAGTTTCTCGGGACAGGGGGCGAGCAGTACTTC.

This clonotype was observed a handful of times. This chain links TRBV19 with TRBJ1-2; no reliable D call. V was clipped by 1 base and J by 0 bases, with 3 bases between them. The germline V gene encodes CDR1 LNHDA and CDR2 SQIVND (reference sequence). The CDR3 runs to 13 residues. This CDR3 is CASSIVANYGYTF. The CDR3 DNA follows: TGTGCCAGTAGTATAGTAGCTAACTATGGCTACACCTTC.

This clonotype was counted a few times. The chain is built from TRBV6-1 and TRBJ1-5; 9 positions agree with TRBD1. V shed 6 bases and J 5 bases; nucleotides not matched to a gene: 2. Germline loops: CDR1 MNHNS, CDR2 SASEGT. The CDR3 length is 13 residues. CDR3 DNA sequence: TGTGCCAGCAGAGGACAGGGGTATCAGCCCCAGCATTTT. Its translation is CASRGQGYQPQHF.

At least ten counts were recorded for this clonotype. The rearrangement links TRBV12-3 or TRBV12-4 to TRBJ2-5; D uncertain. This CDR3 is 12 amino acids long. V was pared by 5 bases and J by 3 bases, with 7 bases between. The CDR3 nucleotides read TGTGCCAGCAGTCTCAGTAAAGAGACCCAGTACTTC. Its translation is CASSLSKETQYF.

At least ten counts were recorded for this clonotype. The CDR3 loop reads CATSRDRLGQPQHF. Written as DNA, the CDR3 is TGTGCCACCAGCAGAGATCGGTTGGGCCAGCCCCAGCATTTT. The V gene is TRBV15, the J gene TRBJ1-5; D remains unclear. CDR1 and CDR2 from the germline V gene are LNHNV and YYDKDF (reference sequence). With 0 bases removed from V and 7 bases from J, the gap between germline ends came to 10 bases. The CDR3 extends over 14 amino acids. The whole variable domain, filled in from reference TRBV15 and TRBJ1-5, reads DAMVIQNPRYQVTQFGKPVTLSCSQTLNHNVMYWYQQKSSQAPKLLFHYYDKDFNNEADTPDNFQSRRPNTSFCFLDIRSPGLGDTAMYLCATSRDRLGQPQHFGDGTRLSIL.